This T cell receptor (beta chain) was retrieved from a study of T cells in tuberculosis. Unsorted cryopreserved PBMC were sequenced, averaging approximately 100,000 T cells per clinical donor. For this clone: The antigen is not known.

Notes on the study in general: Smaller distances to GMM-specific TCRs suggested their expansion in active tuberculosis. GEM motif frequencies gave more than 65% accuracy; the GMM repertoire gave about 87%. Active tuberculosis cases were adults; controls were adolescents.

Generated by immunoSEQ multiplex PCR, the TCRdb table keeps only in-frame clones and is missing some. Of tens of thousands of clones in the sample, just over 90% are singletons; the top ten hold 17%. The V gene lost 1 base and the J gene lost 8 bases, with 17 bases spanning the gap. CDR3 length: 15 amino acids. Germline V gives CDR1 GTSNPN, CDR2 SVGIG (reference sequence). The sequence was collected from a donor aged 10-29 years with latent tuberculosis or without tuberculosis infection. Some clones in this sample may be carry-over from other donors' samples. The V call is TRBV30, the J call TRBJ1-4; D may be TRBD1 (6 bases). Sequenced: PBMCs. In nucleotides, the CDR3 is TGTGCCTGGAGTGAGGGGGGGGCGCCTGGAGAAAAACTGTTTTTT. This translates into CAWSEGGAPGEKLFF.